This T cell receptor beta chain comes out of a study of blood T cell repertoires in COVID-19. As for the study in general: Acute-phase and convalescent COVID-19 samples originated in the United States, Italy and Spain.

Germline V gene data show CDR1 as SGHVS and CDR2 as FNYEAQ. The CDR3 has 20 residues. The V and J ends lost 0 bases and 1 base, in that order; junction bases with no gene match: 10. TCRdb's copy holds only in-frame clones and misses some; the assay was immunoSEQ multiplex PCR. The data show roughly 300,000 clones, with 80% to 85% seen just once and around 2.9% held by the top ten. This chain connects TRBV7-6 to TRBJ2-2; 11 bases line up with TRBD2. The sequence came from a woman aged 60-75 years with active or convalescent COVID-19. The sequenced material came from peripheral blood. The CDR3 DNA sequence: TGTGCCAGCAGCTTAGCCCCAGTTACTAGCGGGGGCGTGAACACCGGGGAGCTGTTTTTT. This sequence encodes CASSLAPVTSGGVNTGELFF.